This note documents a single TCR beta chain sequence. The sample is drawn from a study of blood T cell repertoires in COVID-19. The CDR3 spans 12 residues. Germline CDR1 reads SNHLY; CDR2 reads FYNNEI. V was shortened by 4 bases and J by 5 bases, with 6 bases between the two germline ends. TCRdb keeps only in-frame clones here, not all; method: immunoSEQ multiplex PCR. The profile shows about 95,000 clones, roughly 80% of them singletons. J is TRBJ1-5 and V is TRBV2; D is ambiguous. What was sequenced was peripheral blood. The receptor was isolated from a man older than 75 with active or convalescent COVID-19. CDR3 nucleotide sequence: TGTGCCAGCAGTGGGACTTATCAGCCCCAGCATTTT. Its translation is CASSGTYQPQHF.